Listed below are T cell receptor beta chains from one sample, sequenced in a study of control samples from healthy donors and cancer patients. Libraries were prepared by immunoSEQ multiplex PCR; TCRdb keeps only in-frame clonotypes and omits some of them. The table has some 130,000 clones, approximately 92% seen once. The specimen was blood. These receptors were collected from a woman aged 50 to 65 in good health. CDR3s include the opening cysteine and the closing phenylalanine or tryptophan. The order of the fields is J gene, clone size, V gene, D gene, CDR3 DNA, CDR3 protein. A D gene is named only where the DNA matches it firmly. Size tells how often a clone was seen (once, few, many) or the class of an expanded clone, and some rows leave it out.

j_call: TRBJ2-7
clone_size: NA
v_call: TRBV5-1
d_call: NA
cdr3_nt: TGCGCCAGCAGCTTGGCCGTGACCTACGAGCAGTACTTC
cdr3_aa: CASSLAVTYEQYF

j_call: TRBJ2-7
clone_size: few
v_call: TRBV7-9
d_call: NA
cdr3_nt: TGTGCCAGCAGCTTAGCGGGATTCCAGCCTTACTACGAGCAGTACTTC
cdr3_aa: CASSLAGFQPYYEQYF

j_call: TRBJ1-1
clone_size: NA
v_call: TRBV7-9
d_call: TRBD1
cdr3_nt: TGTGCCAGCAGCTTGGGACAGGGGGAGCCTGAAGCTTTCTTT
cdr3_aa: CASSLGQGEPEAFF

j_call: TRBJ2-7
clone_size: NA
v_call: TRBV29-1
d_call: NA
cdr3_nt: TGCAGCGTTGATTCCCCCCTCTACGAGCAGTACTTC
cdr3_aa: CSVDSPLYEQYF

j_call: TRBJ1-4
clone_size: NA
v_call: TRBV7-9
d_call: NA
cdr3_nt: TGTGCCAGCGGGACGGACAGTCGGAATGAAAAACTGTTTTTT
cdr3_aa: CASGTDSRNEKLFF

j_call: TRBJ1-3
clone_size: once
v_call: TRBV6-1
d_call: NA
cdr3_nt: TGTGCCAGCAGTGAAGGGAGGGCAGGTTTGGCCTCTGGAAACACCATATATTTT
cdr3_aa: CASSEGRAGLASGNTIYF

j_call: TRBJ2-1
clone_size: NA
v_call: TRBV11-2
d_call: NA
cdr3_nt: TGTGCCAGCAGCCTCTTAGGGGCCGGGACTCTCTCCTACAATGAGCAGTTCTTC
cdr3_aa: CASSLLGAGTLSYNEQFF

j_call: TRBJ2-7
clone_size: NA
v_call: TRBV27
d_call: TRBD1
cdr3_nt: TGTGCCAGCAGTTTAACGACAGGGATGAACGAGCAGTACTTC
cdr3_aa: CASSLTTGMNEQYF

j_call: TRBJ2-2
clone_size: NA
v_call: TRBV25-1
d_call: TRBD2
cdr3_nt: TGTGCCAGCAGTGAATCTACTAGCGGGGGCTACACCGGGGAGCTGTTTTTT
cdr3_aa: CASSESTSGGYTGELFF

j_call: TRBJ2-7
clone_size: few
v_call: TRBV7-6
d_call: NA
cdr3_nt: TGTGCCAGCAGCTCCCGGGTAGCGGCGACCTACGAGCAGTACTTC
cdr3_aa: CASSSRVAATYEQYF

j_call: TRBJ2-6
clone_size: NA
v_call: TRBV12-5
d_call: NA
cdr3_nt: TGTGCTAGTACCCGTGGGGCCAACGTCCTGACTTTC
cdr3_aa: CASTRGANVLTF

j_call: TRBJ1-1
clone_size: NA
v_call: TRBV18
d_call: NA
cdr3_nt: TGTGCCAGCTCACCCCAAGGGGGGGGGCGAGGGGAGACTGAAGCTTTCTTT
cdr3_aa: CASSPQGGGRGETEAFF

j_call: TRBJ1-1
clone_size: NA
v_call: TRBV14
d_call: NA
cdr3_nt: TGTGCCAGCAGCCCGCTGGGGGGGGGAAGTACTGAAGCTTTCTTT
cdr3_aa: CASSPLGGGSTEAFF

j_call: TRBJ2-7
clone_size: NA
v_call: TRBV28
d_call: NA
cdr3_nt: TGTGCCAGCAGTTTAAGTGACGATCGGGAGCAGTACTTC
cdr3_aa: CASSLSDDREQYF

j_call: TRBJ1-5
clone_size: NA
v_call: TRBV15
d_call: NA
cdr3_nt: TGTGCCACCAGCGGAGAGGGCCAGGTTGCGGGAGTCAATCAGCCCCAGCATTTT
cdr3_aa: CATSGEGQVAGVNQPQHF

j_call: TRBJ2-4
clone_size: once
v_call: TRBV5-1
d_call: TRBD1
cdr3_nt: TGCGCCAGCAGCTTGGAGGGACAGGGGATTCAGTACTTC
cdr3_aa: CASSLEGQGIQYF

j_call: TRBJ1-4
clone_size: NA
v_call: TRBV11-2
d_call: NA
cdr3_nt: TGTGCCAGCAGCTTAGTACGTGGGTATAATGAAAAACTGTTTTTT
cdr3_aa: CASSLVRGYNEKLFF

j_call: TRBJ1-3
clone_size: NA
v_call: TRBV19
d_call: TRBD1
cdr3_nt: TGTGCCGCGACAGGGGGCCTCTACGTCTCTGGAAACACCATATATTTT
cdr3_aa: CAATGGLYVSGNTIYF

j_call: TRBJ2-7
clone_size: NA
v_call: TRBV6-5
d_call: NA
cdr3_nt: TGTGCCAGCGAGGAGGGGTTTAACTACGAGCAGTACTTC
cdr3_aa: CASEEGFNYEQYF

j_call: TRBJ2-4
clone_size: NA
v_call: TRBV28
d_call: NA
cdr3_nt: TGTGCCAGCAGTTTATTACTAGCCAAAAACATTCAGTACTTC
cdr3_aa: CASSLLLAKNIQYF

j_call: TRBJ2-1
clone_size: once
v_call: TRBV21-1
d_call: NA
cdr3_nt: TGTGCCAGCAGCAAAGGTCGCGACCACTACAATGAGCAGTTCTTC
cdr3_aa: CASSKGRDHYNEQFF

j_call: TRBJ1-2
clone_size: NA
v_call: TRBV28
d_call: NA
cdr3_nt: TGTGCCAGCAGTCTACGGACAGAGATCTCGCCGGGATATGGCTACACCTTC
cdr3_aa: CASSLRTEISPGYGYTF

j_call: TRBJ1-2
clone_size: NA
v_call: TRBV28
d_call: NA
cdr3_nt: TGTGCCAGCAGACTAGGGGTTGCGAACTATGGCTACACCTTC
cdr3_aa: CASRLGVANYGYTF

j_call: TRBJ2-2
clone_size: few
v_call: TRBV28
d_call: NA
cdr3_nt: TGTGCCAGCAGTTTCTCCCCGGGTACCGGGGAGCTGTTTTTT
cdr3_aa: CASSFSPGTGELFF

j_call: TRBJ1-4
clone_size: NA
v_call: TRBV2
d_call: NA
cdr3_nt: TGTGCCAGCAGTGACGGCAGAAAGACGAATGAAAAACTGTTTTTT
cdr3_aa: CASSDGRKTNEKLFF

j_call: TRBJ2-7
clone_size: NA
v_call: TRBV2
d_call: TRBD1
cdr3_nt: TGTGCCAGCAGTGCCCTGACAGGGTCCTACGAGCAGTACTTC
cdr3_aa: CASSALTGSYEQYF

j_call: TRBJ2-5
clone_size: NA
v_call: TRBV4-1
d_call: NA
cdr3_nt: TGCGCCAGCAGCCCGTACGGGACGCTGGATACGGAGACCCAGTACTTC
cdr3_aa: CASSPYGTLDTETQYF